This T cell receptor (beta chain) was sequenced during a study of blood T cell repertoires in COVID-19. Study-level information: Samples of COVID-19 (acute and convalescent) were obtained from the United States, Italy and Spain.

TCRdb's table, derived via immunoSEQ multiplex PCR, lists solely in-frame clones and lacks some. Altogether about 200,000 clones are present, 70% to 90% being singletons, with the ten largest covering around 2.2%. The CDR3 has 13 amino acids. The V segment lost 7 bases and the J segment 4 bases; nucleotides outside the gene matches: 3. Germline V gene sequence: CDR1 ENHRY, CDR2 SYGVKD. The sequenced sample was peripheral blood. The TCR originated in a woman aged 50 to 65 with acute or convalescent COVID-19. This chain uses TRBV10-3 with TRBJ1-4, with 7 bases identical to TRBD1. CDR3 coding DNA: TGTGCCATCAATAGGGACAGTAATGAAAAACTGTTTTTT. Protein product: CAINRDSNEKLFF.